The rows below give T cell receptor beta chains drawn from one sample of a study of cytomegalovirus exposure and HLA in healthy donors. Measured with immunoSEQ multiplex PCR; TCRdb has only the in-frame clones, and not every one. Of about 270,000 clones in the sample, around 85% were seen once. Sequencing was performed on PBMCs. The receptor source for this set is a woman aged 18-35 years in good health and CMV-seronegative. The CDR3 runs from the conserved cysteine through the conserved F or W. The order of the fields is J gene, V gene, CDR3 length, D gene, clone size, CDR3 protein, CDR3 DNA. The D gene is left open where the match is weak. Clone size appears in some rows only: once, few, many, or a class for an expanded clone.

J: TRBJ1-1
V: TRBV7-9
length: 11
D: NA
size: few
CDR3: CASIRDTEAFF
DNA: TGTGCCAGCATCAGGGACACTGAAGCTTTCTTT

J: TRBJ2-7
V: TRBV5-6
length: 15
D: NA
size: NA
CDR3: CASSPTRHIGDEQYF
DNA: TGTGCCAGCAGCCCTACACGGCATATCGGGGACGAGCAGTACTTC

J: TRBJ1-1
V: TRBV5-1
length: 15
D: NA
size: NA
CDR3: CASSTLQGLSTEAFF
DNA: TGCGCCAGCAGCACTCTACAGGGATTGAGCACTGAAGCTTTCTTT

J: TRBJ1-2
V: TRBV27
length: 14
D: TRBD1
size: NA
CDR3: CASSPGGNLYGYTF
DNA: TGTGCCAGCAGTCCAGGGGGTAATCTCTATGGCTACACCTTC

J: TRBJ1-5
V: TRBV13
length: 15
D: NA
size: NA
CDR3: CASSLGLSGNQPQHF
DNA: TGTGCCAGCAGCTTAGGCCTATCAGGGAATCAGCCCCAGCATTTT

J: TRBJ1-4
V: TRBV7-9
length: 18
D: NA
size: NA
CDR3: CASSPIGGATAINEKLFF
DNA: TGTGCCAGCAGCCCGATTGGGGGGGCGACGGCAATAAATGAAAAACTGTTTTTT

J: TRBJ1-5
V: TRBV4-2
length: 15
D: NA
size: NA
CDR3: CASSQDSRRDQPQHF
DNA: TGTGCCAGCAGCCAAGACTCCCGTCGGGATCAGCCCCAGCATTTT

J: TRBJ1-5
V: TRBV7-2
length: 16
D: NA
size: NA
CDR3: CASSLFAGRFNQPQHF
DNA: TGTGCCAGCAGCTTATTCGCGGGGCGGTTCAATCAGCCCCAGCATTTT

J: TRBJ2-3
V: TRBV9
length: 15
D: TRBD2
size: NA
CDR3: CASTLLAGGSYTQYF
DNA: TGTGCCAGCACCTTACTAGCGGGGGGGAGCTATACGCAGTATTTT

J: TRBJ1-2
V: TRBV10-2
length: 14
D: NA
size: few
CDR3: CASQRGAADYGYTF
DNA: TGCGCCAGCCAAAGGGGCGCGGCTGACTATGGCTACACCTTC

J: TRBJ2-3
V: TRBV4-3
length: 15
D: NA
size: few
CDR3: CASSQVQGGVDTQYF
DNA: TGCGCCAGCAGCCAAGTGCAGGGTGGTGTAGATACGCAGTATTTT

J: TRBJ2-7
V: TRBV27
length: 15
D: TRBD1
size: once
CDR3: CASTHMTGGFWEQYF
DNA: TGTGCCAGCACCCATATGACAGGGGGTTTTTGGGAGCAGTACTTC

J: TRBJ2-7
V: TRBV9
length: 14
D: NA
size: few
CDR3: CASSVGRGPYEQYF
DNA: TGTGCCAGCAGCGTCGGCAGGGGTCCCTACGAGCAGTACTTC

J: TRBJ2-7
V: TRBV28
length: 15
D: TRBD1
size: NA
CDR3: CASSPYGTGSYEQYF
DNA: TGTGCCAGCAGTCCCTACGGGACAGGGTCCTACGAGCAGTACTTC

J: TRBJ1-1
V: TRBV2
length: 12
D: TRBD1
size: NA
CDR3: CASSLQGSEAFF
DNA: TGTGCCAGCAGCCTACAGGGGAGTGAAGCTTTCTTT

J: TRBJ2-2
V: TRBV25-1
length: 16
D: TRBD2
size: NA
CDR3: CASTGLAGVPTGELFF
DNA: TGTGCCAGCACGGGACTAGCGGGAGTTCCTACCGGGGAGCTGTTTTTT

J: TRBJ2-7
V: TRBV10-1
length: 15
D: NA
size: once
CDR3: CASSVGAGQAYEQYF
DNA: TGCGCCAGCAGTGTAGGGGCAGGCCAGGCCTACGAGCAGTACTTC

J: TRBJ1-2
V: TRBV12-5
length: 19
D: NA
size: few
CDR3: CASGLVTRNYNGPHYGYTF
DNA: TGTGCTAGTGGTTTGGTTACTAGGAACTATAACGGTCCTCACTATGGCTACACCTTC

J: TRBJ2-7
V: TRBV7-3
length: 15
D: TRBD2
size: NA
CDR3: CASSFDSGGNYEQYF
DNA: TGTGCCAGCAGCTTCGACAGCGGGGGGAATTACGAGCAGTACTTC

J: TRBJ2-5
V: TRBV9
length: 13
D: NA
size: NA
CDR3: CASNWGGQETQYF
DNA: TGTGCCAGCAACTGGGGAGGACAAGAGACCCAGTACTTC